This entry describes one TCR beta chain. Its antigen remains unidentified. CDR1 is SGHKS and CDR2 is YYEKEE in the germline V gene (reference sequence). The CDR3 has 15 residues. V was pared by 4 bases and J by 4 bases, with 8 bases of the junction left unmatched. The source of the sample is a study of OX40 agonist ivuxolimab in advanced cancers. Study-wide findings and caveats: Doses of 0.1 to 3.0 mg/kg were accompanied by clonal expansion of CD4+ and CD8+ blood T cells by week 6. Antigens targeted by the expanded peripheral T cells were not determined.

Measured with immunoSEQ multiplex PCR; TCRdb has only the in-frame clones, and not every one. The sample includes about 22,000 clones, around four fifths seen only once; the top ten take more than 30%. The J gene is TRBJ2-3, the V gene TRBV5-5, with TRBD2 identical over 8 bases. This clonotype was sampled from an adult with an advanced solid tumor such as melanoma, head and neck, liver or kidney cancer. Material: CD4+ or CD8+ T cells sorted from blood, obtained in a trial of the OX40 agonist ivuxolimab. The CDR3 protein is CASSPRGGSADTQYF. CDR3 in DNA: TGTGCCAGCAGCCCCCGGGGGGGTTCAGCAGATACGCAGTATTTT.